The T cell receptor (beta chain) under discussion was sequenced for a study of blood T cell repertoires in COVID-19. Background on the study: The samples span acute and convalescent COVID-19 from the United States, Italy and Spain. T cells, B-cell-depleted T cells, or PBMCs provided the cDNA or gDNA that served as material.

This clone was recorded once. Under the authors' procedure: Amplification of reference gene primers provided the estimated nucleated cell counts. Repertoires were generated with immunoSEQ multiplex PCR, while TCRdb's copy carries only in-frame clones and drops some. That table is the source of V, J and clone size, and D and trimming were worked out from the DNA. The table lists over 150,000 clones, approximately 86% of them singletons. This CDR3 comprises 13 residues. V lost 6 bases and J lost 9, with 15 bases in between. Germline V gene sequence: CDR1 MNHEY, CDR2 SVGAGI. The chain combines TRBV6-5 with TRBJ1-3, with D maybe TRBD1 (5 bases). Sequenced input: PBMCs or T cells enriched from blood (not recorded which). The receptor comes from a woman in her thirties who had recovered from COVID-19. CDR3 nucleotides: TGTGCCAGCAGCAACCAGGGTTACAGCACCATATATTTT. It codes for CASSNQGYSTIYF.